The next 29 T cell receptor beta chains were all read from a single sample in a study of T cell responses to AZD1222 COVID-19 vaccine. Assay: immunoSEQ multiplex PCR; the TCRdb copy retains only in-frame clones and omits some. This table has just over 95,000 clones, about 88% appearing once. The specimen was peripheral blood, collected on day 0 of AZD1222 vaccination. Receptors were obtained from an adult in good health.

The chain uses TRBV6-5 and TRBJ1-2; 9 bases match TRBD1. CDR3 size: 14 residues. Germline CDR1 reads MNHEY; CDR2 reads SVGAGI. With V trimmed by 7 bases and J by 5 bases, 8 bases remained unmatched. CDR3 loop: CASTPNRGRYGYTF. The CDR3 DNA is TGTGCCAGCACACCTAACAGGGGGCGATATGGCTACACCTTC.

The chain carries TRBV7-9 and TRBJ2-1; 14 nucleotides line up with TRBD2. This CDR3 is built from 15 residues. Per the germline V gene, CDR1 is SEHNR and CDR2 is FQNEAQ (reference sequence). V was pared by 5 bases and J by 7 bases, with 4 bases of the junction left unmatched. The CDR3 DNA sequence: TGTGCCAGCAGCCCCAGGACTAGCGGGGGGAATGAGCAGTTCTTC. Protein: CASSPRTSGGNEQFF.

This chain uses TRBV2 with TRBJ1-2; D perhaps matches TRBD1 (6 bases). The germline V and J ends were trimmed by 2 bases and 2 bases, with 15 bases remaining between them. The germline V gene has CDR1 SNHLY and CDR2 FYNNEI. CDR3 size: 16 residues. The CDR3 here is CASSEFETGGNYGYTF. The CDR3 coding sequence is TGTGCCAGCAGTGAATTTGAGACAGGTGGAAACTATGGCTACACCTTC.

The chain carries TRBV5-4 and TRBJ2-3, with D perhaps TRBD2 (6 bases). CDR3 size: 17 residues. With 4 bases removed from V and 4 bases from J, the gap between germline ends came to 22 bases. Germline V gene lookup returns CDR1 SGHNT and CDR2 YYREEE (reference sequence). CDR3 in amino acids: CASSTGGTLRFADTQYF. The CDR3 DNA follows: TGTGCCAGCAGCACCGGAGGGACTCTCCGCTTTGCAGATACGCAGTATTTT.

The chain carries TRBV12-3 or TRBV12-4 and TRBJ1-1; the D is unclear. V was shortened by 0 bases and J by 7 bases, with 9 bases between the two germline ends. The CDR3 runs 13 residues. The DNA for the CDR3 is TGTGCCAGCAGTTTAGCGCGCGGGATTGAAGCTTTCTTT. It is translated as CASSLARGIEAFF.

V is TRBV11-1 and J is TRBJ1-1; D gene unclear. This CDR3 region has 12 residues. The V end lost 7 bases, the J end lost 4 bases, and 10 bases lay between the germline ends. CDR1 is SGHAT and CDR2 is FQDESV in the germline V gene (reference sequence). The CDR3, as DNA: TGTGCCAGCACCAGACTTAGCACTGAAGCTTTCTTT. Its translation: CASTRLSTEAFF.

V gene TRBV5-1 combines with J gene TRBJ1-4, with TRBD1 as a possible D gene (6 bases). The CDR3 is 16 amino acids. Germline CDR1 is SGHRS and CDR2 is YFSETQ. Deletions cut 4 bases from V and 0 bases from J, with 13 bases between. CDR3 residues: CASSGGGAATNEKLFF. Written as DNA, the CDR3 is TGCGCCAGCAGCGGTGGGGGGGCTGCAACTAATGAAAAACTGTTTTTT.

This clone has only a few counts. This chain uses TRBV7-8 with TRBJ1-1, with 11 bases aligning to TRBD1. The CDR3 has 16 residues. The junction had 9 bases not matched to a gene; V was cut back by 3 bases and J by 6 bases. Germline lookup yields CDR1 SGHVS and CDR2 FQNEAQ. CDR3 nucleotide sequence: TGTGCCAGCAGCTTTGGACAGGGGGCTAGAAGGGCTGAAGCTTTCTTT. Translated: CASSFGQGARRAEAFF.

The V gene is TRBV6-2 or TRBV6-3, the J gene TRBJ2-1; 7 bases are shared with TRBD1. The V segment lost 2 bases and the J segment 7 bases; nucleotides outside the gene matches: 8. Germline-derived CDR1 and CDR2 are MNHEY and SVGEGT. The CDR3 is 15 residues long. CDR3 nucleotide sequence: TGTGCCAGCAGTTACCGCCGGGACAGAGAAAATGAGCAGTTCTTC. Encoded protein: CASSYRRDRENEQFF.

The chain carries TRBV29-1 and TRBJ1-2; 7 bases match TRBD1. In germline, CDR1 is SQVTM, CDR2 ANQGSEA. The CDR3 is 15 residues long. J was trimmed by 5 bases and V by 0 bases; bases with no gene match: 9. Here the CDR3 reads CSVEDSATGIYGYTF. In DNA form, the CDR3 reads TGCAGCGTTGAAGATAGTGCGACAGGGATTTATGGCTACACCTTC.

This rearrangement joins TRBV2 to TRBJ2-1; 12 nucleotides agree with TRBD2. Looked up from germline, CDR1 is SNHLY and CDR2 is FYNNEI. The CDR3 loop spans 14 amino acids. Trimming cost V 5 bases and J 10 bases; bases outside gene matches: 6. DNA of the CDR3: TGTGCCAGCAGTCGACTAGCGGGGGTCGACGAGCAGTTCTTC. Residues: CASSRLAGVDEQFF.

The chain has TRBV27 and TRBJ1-2, with 12 bases fitting TRBD1. The junction had 6 bases not matched to a gene; V was cut back by 6 bases and J by 7 bases. Germline lookup yields CDR1 MNHEY and CDR2 SMNVEV (reference sequence). The CDR3 covers 14 residues. The CDR3 spells CASRTGTGGFGYTF. The DNA for the CDR3 is TGTGCCAGCAGAACCGGGACAGGGGGCTTTGGCTACACCTTC.

The chain has TRBV6-4 and TRBJ1-1; D gene unclear. The germline gives CDR1 MRHNA, CDR2 SNTAGT. The CDR3 spans 13 residues. The V end was cut by 3 bases, the J end by 3 bases, with 8 bases between. The CDR3: CASSERWDTEAFF. In DNA form, the CDR3 reads TGTGCCAGCAGTGAGAGATGGGACACTGAAGCTTTCTTT.

The chain recombines TRBV9 with TRBJ1-1, with a tentative D call TRBD1 (5 bases). CDR1 is SGDLS, CDR2 YYNGEE, per germline. This CDR3 has 14 residues. V dropped 4 bases and J dropped 5 bases, with 15 bases sitting between them. CDR3 nucleotide sequence: TGTGCCAGCAGCCCAGAGGTGGGGCGAACTGAAGCTTTCTTT. The encoded protein is CASSPEVGRTEAFF. Variable domain in full (rest from reference TRBV9 and TRBJ1-1): DSGVTQTPKHLITATGQRVTLRCSPRSGDLSVYWYQQSLDQGLQFLIQYYNGEERAKGNILERFSAQQFPDLHSELNLSSLELGDSALYFCASSPEVGRTEAFFGQGTRLTVV.

V is TRBV27 and J is TRBJ2-7, with a possible D match to TRBD1 (6 bases). The V end was cut by 8 bases, the J end by 2 bases, with 19 bases between. Germline CDR1 MNHEY, CDR2 SMNVEV (reference sequence). This CDR3 contains 15 residues. Here the CDR3 reads CASATGHRQTYEQYF. CDR3 DNA: TGTGCCAGCGCAACGGGACACCGACAGACCTACGAGCAGTACTTC.

The V gene is TRBV19, the J gene TRBJ1-5; 9 nucleotides line up with TRBD1. Germline-derived CDR1 and CDR2 are LNHDA and SQIVND (reference sequence). The CDR3 runs 16 residues. Germline trimming cut 5 bases from V and 3 bases from J; bases unmatched to any gene: 8. The CDR3 protein is CASSGWDRALNQPQHF. In nucleotides, the CDR3 is TGTGCCAGTAGTGGATGGGACAGGGCACTCAATCAGCCCCAGCATTTT.

The chain carries TRBV7-9 and TRBJ2-3; D remains ambiguous. The CDR3 runs 12 residues. V was cut by 0 bases and J by 8 bases, with 6 bases left in between. Per the germline V gene, CDR1 is SEHNR and CDR2 is FQNEAQ (reference sequence). CDR3: CASSLASSTQYF. The CDR3 DNA is TGTGCCAGCAGCTTAGCCTCTTCTACGCAGTATTTT.

The genes are TRBV19 and TRBJ1-5; D unresolved. This CDR3 contains 13 residues. The V end lost 5 bases, the J end lost 3 bases, and 8 bases lay between the germline ends. The germline V gene has CDR1 LNHDA and CDR2 SQIVND (reference sequence). CDR3 nucleotides: TGTGCCAGTAGTCCGCAATTCAATCAGCCCCAGCATTTT. It yields the protein CASSPQFNQPQHF.

The rearrangement uses TRBV2 and TRBJ1-2, with a tentative D call TRBD1 (6 bases). With 11 bases removed from V and 4 bases from J, the gap between germline ends came to 17 bases. The CDR3 has 13 residues. Germline CDR1 reads SNHLY; CDR2 reads FYNNEI. The CDR3 here is CAWGAEESYGYTF. The CDR3 bases are TGTGCCTGGGGGGCGGAGGAATCCTATGGCTACACCTTC.

The chain has TRBV6-7 and TRBJ2-7; D ambiguous. TRBV6-7 is an open reading frame whose function is uncertain. CDR3 length equals 17 residues. V was pared by 6 bases and J by 3 bases, with 24 bases between. CDR3 amino acids: CASSLGRRFYTVYEQYF. Here the CDR3 DNA reads TGTGCCAGCAGCCTAGGACGCCGCTTCTATACCGTCTACGAGCAGTACTTC.

The chain uses TRBV11-2 and TRBJ1-1; D is uncertain. Between the trimmed V and J ends, which lost 1 base and 8 bases, there was a span of 20 bases. Germline values: CDR1 SGHAT, CDR2 FQNNGV. The CDR3 has 16 residues. CDR3 coding DNA: TGTGCCAGCAGCTTAGTAGGGCCCCAGTTGAGGGCCGAAGCTTTCTTT. Amino acids: CASSLVGPQLRAEAFF.

The chain recombines TRBV18 with TRBJ1-2; 10 bases line up with TRBD1. V dropped 6 bases and J dropped 3; count of bases not matched to a gene: 10. This CDR3 has 16 amino acids. The germline V gene encodes CDR1 KGHSH and CDR2 LQKENI. This CDR3 reads CASSPEPTGGYYGYTF. The DNA for the CDR3 is TGTGCCAGCTCTCCTGAGCCGACAGGGGGCTACTATGGCTACACCTTC.

This clone occurred a few times. V and J are TRBV5-1 and TRBJ2-3; tentatively, D is TRBD2 (6 bases). Germline CDR1 and CDR2: SGHRS and YFSETQ. Trimming cost V 5 bases and J 5 bases, with 12 bases left between them. This CDR3 region has 13 residues. The CDR3 bases are TGCGCCAGCAGGGAGGGACCCGAAGATACGCAGTATTTT. It codes for CASREGPEDTQYF.

V is TRBV9 and J is TRBJ1-1, with D unclear. Germline V gene sequence: CDR1 SGDLS, CDR2 YYNGEE. V gave up 4 bases and J gave up 1 base, with 11 bases separating them. This CDR3 is 14 amino acids long. CDR3 sequence: CASSPRSGNTEAFF. In DNA form, the CDR3 reads TGTGCCAGCAGCCCCCGATCAGGGAACACTGAAGCTTTCTTT. Full variable domain (remainder filled in from reference TRBV9 and TRBJ1-1): DSGVTQTPKHLITATGQRVTLRCSPRSGDLSVYWYQQSLDQGLQFLIQYYNGEERAKGNILERFSAQQFPDLHSELNLSSLELGDSALYFCASSPRSGNTEAFFGQGTRLTVV.

This clone appeared once. This chain links TRBV4-2 with TRBJ2-3; possibly TRBD2 for D (5 bases). V dropped 0 bases and J dropped 1 base, with 11 bases sitting between them. Germline V gene sequence: CDR1 LGHNA, CDR2 YNFKEQ. The CDR3 length is 16 residues. The CDR3 protein is CASSQDGSGRTDTQYF. The DNA of the CDR3 is TGTGCCAGCAGCCAAGATGGCAGCGGACGCACAGATACGCAGTATTTT.

The chain links TRBV27 to TRBJ2-7; TRBD2 matches at 12 bases. The junction had 6 bases not matched to a gene; V was cut back by 8 bases and J by 4 bases. This CDR3 contains 14 residues. The germline gives CDR1 MNHEY, CDR2 SMNVEV (reference sequence). The CDR3 is CASGLAGGLYEQYF. Here the CDR3 DNA reads TGTGCCAGCGGCCTAGCGGGGGGGTTGTACGAGCAGTACTTC.

The CDR3 region is CASSYSYSGGQETQYF. The CDR3 coding sequence is TGTGCCAGCAGTTACTCGTATAGCGGGGGGCAAGAGACCCAGTACTTC. The genes are TRBV6-5 and TRBJ2-5; 10 bases align to TRBD2. Germline CDR1 is MNHEY and CDR2 is SVGAGI. V dropped 0 bases and J dropped 2; count of bases not matched to a gene: 3. CDR3 size: 16 residues.

The CDR3 here is CASSFLQSGSPQYF. CDR3 in DNA: TGCGCCAGCAGCTTCCTACAATCAGGGTCCCCGCAGTATTTT. The genes are TRBV5-1 and TRBJ2-3; perhaps TRBD1 as D (5 bases). The CDR3 consists of 14 residues. Germline CDR1 is SGHRS and CDR2 is YFSETQ. Trimming removed 2 bases from V and 10 bases from J, with 17 bases in between.

In its sample, this clone was seen once. The V and J genes are TRBV5-6 and TRBJ1-1; possible D gene TRBD1, 6 bases. The germline CDR1 and CDR2 sequences are SGHDT and YYEEEE. The CDR3 spans 12 residues. Trimming removed 3 bases at V and 11 bases at J, with 14 bases between. CDR3 loop: CASSSGRGHAFF. The CDR3 nucleotides read TGTGCCAGCAGCTCGGGGCGGGGGCACGCTTTCTTT.